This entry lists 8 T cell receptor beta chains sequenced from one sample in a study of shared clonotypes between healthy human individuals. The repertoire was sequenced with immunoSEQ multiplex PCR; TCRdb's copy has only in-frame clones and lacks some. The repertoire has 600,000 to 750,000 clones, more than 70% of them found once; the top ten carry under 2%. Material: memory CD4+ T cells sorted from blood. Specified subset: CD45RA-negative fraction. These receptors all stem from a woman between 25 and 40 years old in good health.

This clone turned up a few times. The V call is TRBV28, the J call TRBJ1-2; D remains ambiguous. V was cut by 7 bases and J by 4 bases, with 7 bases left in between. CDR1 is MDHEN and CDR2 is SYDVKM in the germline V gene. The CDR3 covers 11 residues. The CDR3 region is CASNLGYGYTF. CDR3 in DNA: TGTGCCAGCAACCTTGGCTATGGCTACACCTTC.

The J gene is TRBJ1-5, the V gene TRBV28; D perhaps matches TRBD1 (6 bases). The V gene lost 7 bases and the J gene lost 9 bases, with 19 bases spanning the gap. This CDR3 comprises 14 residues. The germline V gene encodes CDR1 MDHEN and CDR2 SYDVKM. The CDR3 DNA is TGTGCCAGCAAACTCCGGACAGCGACGGGGCCCCAGCATTTT. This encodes CASKLRTATGPQHF.

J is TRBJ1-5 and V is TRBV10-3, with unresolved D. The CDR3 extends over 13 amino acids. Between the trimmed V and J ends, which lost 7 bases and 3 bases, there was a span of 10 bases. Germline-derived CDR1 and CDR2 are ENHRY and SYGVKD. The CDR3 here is CAINDGYNQPQHF. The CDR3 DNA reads TGTGCCATCAACGACGGCTACAATCAGCCCCAGCATTTT.

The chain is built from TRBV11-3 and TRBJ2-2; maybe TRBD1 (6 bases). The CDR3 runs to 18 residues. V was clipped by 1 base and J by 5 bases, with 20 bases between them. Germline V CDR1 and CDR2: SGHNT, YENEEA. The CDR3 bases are TGTGCCAGCAGCTTAGGGCACTGGTCAGGGGTAAAAACCGGGGAGCTGTTTTTT. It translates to CASSLGHWSGVKTGELFF.

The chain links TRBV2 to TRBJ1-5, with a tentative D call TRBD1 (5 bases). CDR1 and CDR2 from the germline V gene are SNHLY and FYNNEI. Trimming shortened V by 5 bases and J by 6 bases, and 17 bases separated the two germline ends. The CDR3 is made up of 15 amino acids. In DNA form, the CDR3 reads TGTGCCAGCAGTCAAGTTCAGGGTTTCCGTCAGCCCCAGCATTTT. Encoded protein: CASSQVQGFRQPQHF. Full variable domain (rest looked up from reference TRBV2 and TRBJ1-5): EPEVTQTPSHQVTQMGQEVILRCVPISNHLYFYWYRQILGQKVEFLVSFYNNEISEKSEIFDDQFSVERPDGSNFTLKIRSTKLEDSAMYFCASSQVQGFRQPQHFGDGTRLSIL.

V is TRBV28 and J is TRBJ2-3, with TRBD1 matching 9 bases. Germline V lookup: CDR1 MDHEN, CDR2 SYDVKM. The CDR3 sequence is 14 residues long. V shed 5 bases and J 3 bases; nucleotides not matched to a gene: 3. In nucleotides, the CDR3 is TGTGCCAGCAGTCCAGGACAGGGGACAGATACGCAGTATTTT. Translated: CASSPGQGTDTQYF. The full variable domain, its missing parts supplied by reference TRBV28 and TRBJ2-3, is DVKVTQSSRYLVKRTGEKVFLECVQDMDHENMFWYRQDPGLGLRLIYFSYDVKMKEKGDIPEGYSVSREKKERFSLILESASTNQTSMYLCASSPGQGTDTQYFGPGTRLTVL.

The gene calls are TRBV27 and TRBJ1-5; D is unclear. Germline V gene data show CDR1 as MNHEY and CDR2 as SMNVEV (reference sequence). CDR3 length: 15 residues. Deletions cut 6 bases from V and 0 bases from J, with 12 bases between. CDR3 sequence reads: CASREQQYSNQPQHF. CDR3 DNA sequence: TGTGCCAGCAGAGAACAGCAATATAGCAATCAGCCCCAGCATTTT.

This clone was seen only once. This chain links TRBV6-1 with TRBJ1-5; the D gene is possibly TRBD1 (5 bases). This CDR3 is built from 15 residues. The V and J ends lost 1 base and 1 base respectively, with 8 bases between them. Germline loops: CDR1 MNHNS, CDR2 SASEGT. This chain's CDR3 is CASSEGQISNQPQHF. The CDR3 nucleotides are TGTGCCAGCAGTGAAGGACAGATAAGCAATCAGCCCCAGCATTTT.